This TCR beta chain was identified during a study of blood T cells in healthy people across ages. The ends were cut back, 0 bases at V and 11 bases at J, with 8 bases in the middle. Looked up from germline, CDR1 is LGHDT and CDR2 is YNNKEL (reference sequence). This CDR3 is 12 amino acids long. It was with a sample-barcoded 5' primer and a J-beta primer mix that a second PCR of roughly 6 to 12 cycles was run. One entry per CDR3 protein results from TCRdb running MiXCR on the 5' RACE reads. The sample carries over 700,000 distinct CDR3 sequences, roughly 25% recorded once. Study conclusions and caveats: Roughly linearly, TCR beta diversity per million T cells fell as age increased. The study regarded diversity estimates from one million T cells as underestimates.

This clonotype was recorded a few times. The antigen is undetermined. These data were also reused for a study on T cells of mothers and their children.

The sequenced sample consisted of blood. This TCR derives from a boy younger than 18 in good health. The rearrangement uses TRBV3-1 and TRBJ2-4; tentatively, D is TRBD1 (5 bases). The CDR3 sequence is CASSQEGQVQYF. In nucleotides, the CDR3 is TGTGCCAGCAGCCAAGAGGGGCAGGTTCAGTACTTC. Filled out from reference TRBV3-1 and TRBJ2-4, the complete variable domain reads DTAVSQTPKYLVTQMGNDKSIKCEQNLGHDTMYWYKQDSKKFLKIMFSYNNKELIINETVPNRFSPKSPDKAHLNLHINSLELGDSAVYFCASSQEGQVQYFGAGTRLSVL.